The next 26 T cell receptor beta chains were all read from a single sample in a study of blood T cell repertoires in COVID-19. Clones were sequenced by immunoSEQ multiplex PCR, and TCRdb holds only the in-frame ones, with some missing. Of about 150,000 clones listed, around 83% are singletons. The sequenced material came from peripheral blood. The receptors were gathered from a woman in her fifties or sixties with acute or convalescent COVID-19.

The V gene is TRBV5-1, the J gene TRBJ1-5, with TRBD1 matching over 7 bases. The CDR3 sequence is 15 residues long. J lost 5 bases, V lost 4 bases, and 9 bases had no gene match. CDR1 is SGHRS and CDR2 is YFSETQ in the germline V gene. CDR3 DNA: TGCGCCAGCAGCCGACAGGGTGAAATCGATCAGCCCCAGCATTTT. Translated, it gives CASSRQGEIDQPQHF. The full variable domain, completed using reference TRBV5-1 and TRBJ1-5, is KAGVTQTPRYLIKTRGQQVTLSCSPISGHRSVSWYQQTPGQGLQFLFEYFSETQRNKGNFPGRFSGRQFSNSRSEMNVSTLELGDSALYLCASSRQGEIDQPQHFGDGTRLSIL.

The chain employs TRBV2 and TRBJ2-3; 8 nucleotides line up with TRBD2. Germline-derived CDR1 and CDR2 are SNHLY and FYNNEI. The trim removed 5 bases at V and 3 bases at J, leaving 7 bases unmatched. This CDR3 spans 15 amino acids. Written as DNA, the CDR3 is TGTGCCAGCAGTCTCCGGGGGGGCCTGACAGATACGCAGTATTTT. As protein: CASSLRGGLTDTQYF.

This clone occurred a few times. This chain links TRBV6-5 with TRBJ1-6; D is perhaps TRBD1 (6 bases). The CDR3 contains 14 residues. CDR1 and CDR2 from the germline V gene are MNHEY and SVGAGI. Trimming left V 6 bases short and J 6 bases short, with 12 bases between. The CDR3 DNA sequence: TGTGCCAGCAGCGAGCAGGGGCTTAATTCACCCCTCCACTTT. It codes for CASSEQGLNSPLHF.

The chain is built from TRBV12-5 and TRBJ1-6; 7 nucleotides match TRBD1. V lost 6 bases and J lost 8; bases outside the gene matches: 4. Germline CDR1 LGHNT, CDR2 FRNRAP. The CDR3 is 13 residues long. CDR3 bases: TGTGCTAGTGGGCAGGGGGATGATTCACCCCTCCACTTT. Translating it yields CASGQGDDSPLHF.

V gene TRBV5-1 combines with J gene TRBJ2-3; TRBD2 aligns across 8 bases. Germline assignment: CDR1 SGHRS and CDR2 YFSETQ. The ends lost 4 bases at V and 0 bases at J; junction bases unmatched: 7. This CDR3 region has 16 residues. The CDR3: CASSPGSGASTDTQYF. The CDR3 region has the DNA TGCGCCAGCAGCCCGGGTAGCGGGGCGAGCACAGATACGCAGTATTTT.

The chain recombines TRBV7-9 with TRBJ1-2; TRBD1 might be the D (6 bases). V was trimmed by 7 bases and J by 8 bases, leaving 23 bases between them. The CDR3 is 15 amino acids. Per the germline V gene, CDR1 is SEHNR and CDR2 is FQNEAQ (reference sequence). CDR3 sequence (DNA): TGTGCCAGCACCACTCGGACAGAGAACGCCTGGGGCTACACCTTC. Amino acids: CASTTRTENAWGYTF.

The chain is built from TRBV5-1 and TRBJ2-5; the match to TRBD2 covers 15 bases. CDR1 is SGHRS and CDR2 is YFSETQ in the germline V gene. The CDR3 is 17 residues long. The V and J ends lost 1 base and 2 bases, in that order; junction bases with no gene match: 3. CDR3 nucleotides: TGCGCCAGCAGCTTGTTGGGGACTAGCGGGGGGCAAGAGACCCAGTACTTC. Translating it yields CASSLLGTSGGQETQYF.

This clone was observed a handful of times. The chain employs TRBV7-2 and TRBJ1-2; possible D gene TRBD1, 5 bases. The V end was cut by 0 bases, the J end by 8 bases, with 13 bases between. CDR1 is SGHTA, CDR2 FQGNSA, per germline. The CDR3 extends over 14 amino acids. For the CDR3, the DNA is TGTGCCAGCAGCTTAGCGGGGGGGACGGTAGGCTACACCTTC. It translates to CASSLAGGTVGYTF.

The chain recombines TRBV18 with TRBJ2-5; a possible D gene is TRBD1 (6 bases). CDR1 KGHSH and CDR2 LQKENI come from the germline V gene. The germline V and J ends were trimmed by 4 bases and 1 base, with 13 bases remaining between them. The CDR3 sequence is 15 residues long. The CDR3: CASSLETGSQETQYF. As DNA, the CDR3 is TGTGCCAGCTCACTCGAGACAGGATCCCAAGAGACCCAGTACTTC.

The CDR3 DNA sequence: TGTGCCAGCAGTTACTCAGGACCGGGGGGCTACACCTTC. It is translated as CASSYSGPGGYTF. The V gene is TRBV6-5, the J gene TRBJ1-2; D not resolved. The V end lost 0 bases, the J end lost 8 bases, and 10 bases lay between the germline ends. Germline V lookup: CDR1 MNHEY, CDR2 SVGAGI. This CDR3 has 13 residues.

This chain links TRBV2 with TRBJ1-5; 8 nucleotides agree with TRBD1. The CDR3 has 14 amino acids. With 6 bases clipped from V and 7 bases from J, the junction kept 8 bases outside the gene matches. The germline V gene encodes CDR1 SNHLY and CDR2 FYNNEI. The CDR3: CASSLRGQGQPQHF. DNA for the CDR3: TGTGCCAGCAGCCTCAGGGGGCAGGGGCAGCCCCAGCATTTT.

This clone occurred once. The rearrangement uses TRBV11-2 and TRBJ2-1; TRBD1 agrees at 8 bases. The CDR3 length is 17 residues. Germline V gives CDR1 SGHAT, CDR2 FQNNGV. The V gene end was trimmed by 4 bases and the J gene end by 1 base; junction bases not matched to a gene: 9. The CDR3 DNA sequence: TGTGCCAGCAGCTCTTCTGGGAGGACAGGGTCCTACAATGAGCAGTTCTTC. This gives the protein CASSSSGRTGSYNEQFF.

Written as DNA, the CDR3 is TGTGCCAGCAGAATAGGGGGGACAGGGCCTCAGCCCCAGCATTTT. It codes for CASRIGGTGPQPQHF. The J gene is TRBJ1-5, the V gene TRBV2; 9 bases line up with TRBD1. The CDR3 covers 15 residues. Germline V CDR1 and CDR2: SNHLY, FYNNEI. Unmatched junction bases numbered 9, after V lost 6 bases and J lost 6 bases.

This clone was found a few times. The J gene is TRBJ1-2, the V gene TRBV3-1 (or the pseudogene TRBV3-2); perhaps TRBD1 as D (5 bases). This CDR3 has 14 residues. Trimming stripped 0 bases from V and 8 bases from J, with 13 bases between. Germline CDR1 and CDR2: LGHDT and YNNKEL (reference sequence). This CDR3 is CASSQELLGGGYTF. The DNA of the CDR3 is TGTGCCAGCAGCCAAGAGCTACTGGGGGGAGGCTACACCTTC.

The rearrangement links TRBV9 to TRBJ1-3; TRBD1 aligns across 12 bases. The trim removed 4 bases at V and 4 bases at J, leaving 6 bases unmatched. Germline V gives CDR1 SGDLS, CDR2 YYNGEE. This CDR3 is 16 amino acids long. CDR3 sequence (DNA): TGTGCCAGCAGCCGAGGGGGACAGGGGGCCGGAAACACCATATATTTT. Protein product: CASSRGGQGAGNTIYF.

This chain joins TRBV2 and TRBJ1-2, with D possibly matching TRBD1 (5 bases). CDR1 and CDR2 from the germline V gene are SNHLY and FYNNEI. CDR3 length: 15 amino acids. V gave up 1 base and J gave up 4 bases, with 13 bases separating them. CDR3 sequence reads: CASSEGGVLGYGYTF. CDR3 nucleotide sequence: TGTGCCAGCAGTGAAGGGGGGGTTTTGGGCTATGGCTACACCTTC.

V is TRBV19 and J is TRBJ2-3, with D possibly matching TRBD1 (6 bases). Trimming took 3 bases from V and 6 from J, leaving 10 bases between them. The CDR3 sequence is 13 residues long. Germline values: CDR1 LNHDA, CDR2 SQIVND (reference sequence). The CDR3 DNA sequence: TGTGCCAGTAGTATTTTGGGGGCGGATACGCAGTATTTT. This translates into CASSILGADTQYF. Variable domain in full (rest from reference TRBV19 and TRBJ2-3): DGGITQSPKYLFRKEGQNVTLSCEQNLNHDAMYWYRQDPGQGLRLIYYSQIVNDFQKGDIAEGYSVSREKKESFPLTVTSAQKNPTAFYLCASSILGADTQYFGPGTRLTVL.

The J gene is TRBJ2-5, the V gene TRBV30; 9 nucleotides line up with TRBD1. The CDR3 contains 15 residues. The J segment lost 0 bases and the V segment lost 5 bases, leaving 7 bases of the junction unmatched. Germline V gene lookup returns CDR1 GTSNPN and CDR2 SVGIG (reference sequence). For the CDR3, the DNA is TGTGCCTGGGGTGGGACAGGGTGGTACCAAGAGACCCAGTACTTC. Amino acid sequence: CAWGGTGWYQETQYF. Full variable domain (remainder filled in from reference TRBV30 and TRBJ2-5): SQTIHQWPATLVQPVGSPLSLECTVEGTSNPNLYWYRQAAGRGLQLLFYSVGIGQISSEVPQNLSASRPQDRQFILSSKKLLLSDSGFYLCAWGGTGWYQETQYFGPGTRLLVL.

CDR3: CASSSLGLDTGELFF. CDR3 nucleotides: TGTGCCAGCAGCTCCCTGGGACTAGACACCGGGGAGCTGTTTTTT. V is TRBV7-2 and J is TRBJ2-2; TRBD2 matches at 8 bases. This CDR3 region has 15 residues. The V gene's germline CDR1 is SGHTA and CDR2 FQGNSA. V was clipped by 4 bases and J by 3 bases; unmatched bases: 4. The full variable domain, in which reference TRBV7-2 and TRBJ2-2 provide the parts outside the CDR3, is GAGVSQSPSNKVTEKGKDVELRCDPISGHTALYWYRQSLGQGLEFLIYFQGNSAPDKSGLPSDRFSAERTGGSVSTLTIQRTQQEDSAVYLCASSSLGLDTGELFFGEGSRLTVL.

This clone was detected a few times. The chain joins TRBV6-1 to TRBJ1-5; possibly TRBD1 for D (5 bases). V lost 2 bases and J lost 3, with 11 bases in between. The length of the CDR3 is 15 residues. Germline loops: CDR1 MNHNS, CDR2 SASEGT. In DNA, the CDR3 is TGTGCCAGCAGTGAAAAGGGCAGGGACAATCAGCCCCAGCATTTT. Translating gives CASSEKGRDNQPQHF.

This rearrangement joins TRBV2 to TRBJ2-1; 15 bases are shared with TRBD2. The CDR3 is made up of 17 amino acids. The J segment lost 8 bases and the V segment lost 6 bases, leaving 11 bases of the junction unmatched. Germline loops: CDR1 SNHLY, CDR2 FYNNEI. The CDR3 DNA follows: TGTGCCAGCAGAAAAGGACTAGCGGGGGGGCCGTGGGATGAGCAGTTCTTC. This translates into CASRKGLAGGPWDEQFF.

This clone was detected only once. This chain uses TRBV4-1 with TRBJ1-6; TRBD1 matches at 7 bases. The V gene's germline CDR1 is MGHRA and CDR2 YSYEKL. CDR3 length equals 16 residues. V gave up 2 bases and J gave up 8 bases; unmatched junction bases: 9. The CDR3 nucleotides are TGCGCCAGCAGCCAACCTCCCCCAGGGGGTGATTCACCCCTCCACTTT. Protein sequence: CASSQPPPGGDSPLHF.

V is TRBV6-5 and J is TRBJ1-2; D call uncertain. Trimming removed 2 bases at V and 7 bases at J, with 17 bases between. Germline V gives CDR1 MNHEY, CDR2 SVGAGI. The CDR3 sequence is 15 residues long. In DNA, the CDR3 is TGTGCCAGCAGTTACGCTGGGAGGGAAGATTTTGGCTACACCTTC. This codes for CASSYAGREDFGYTF.

The chain joins TRBV10-1 to TRBJ2-7; D is undetermined. V was trimmed by 4 bases and J by 3 bases, leaving 10 bases between them. CDR3 length equals 13 residues. Per germline, CDR1 WNHNN and CDR2 SYGVQD (reference sequence). CDR3 in amino acids: CASSGHPGYEQYF. CDR3 in DNA: TGCGCCAGCAGTGGCCATCCGGGCTACGAGCAGTACTTC.

This chain links TRBV6-1 with TRBJ2-5, with 8 positions matching TRBD1. Germline trimming cut 2 bases from V and 5 bases from J; bases unmatched to any gene: 4. CDR1 is MNHNS and CDR2 is SASEGT in the germline V gene. The CDR3 is made up of 14 amino acids. CDR3 sequence reads: CASSEQGARETQYF. DNA for the CDR3: TGTGCCAGCAGTGAACAGGGGGCGCGGGAGACCCAGTACTTC.

The gene calls are TRBV5-1 and TRBJ1-4; D possibly corresponds to TRBD1 (6 bases). Germline V gives CDR1 SGHRS, CDR2 YFSETQ. The CDR3 has 15 amino acids. V lost 1 base to trimming and J lost 4 bases, with 11 bases between them. The CDR3 loop is CASSLTGTVNEKLFF. The DNA for the CDR3 is TGCGCCAGCAGCTTGACAGGGACCGTTAATGAAAAACTGTTTTTT.